Shown below are 31 T cell receptor beta chains from a single sample sequenced in a study of T cell repertoires in cytomegalovirus infection. One entry per CDR3 protein, called by TCRdb with MiXCR from the reads. This sample has approximately 590,000 distinct CDR3 sequences, with approximately 40% found just once. The antigens of these receptors remain unknown. The specimen comprised cultured PBMCs, sampled from culture after CMV antigen stimulation. Source of these receptors: a human donor in good health (CMV status not recorded). Some clones in this sample may be carry-over from other donors' samples.

V usage is TRBV4-2 and J usage is TRBJ1-6; D remains unclear. The CDR3 runs 19 residues. CDR1 LGHNA and CDR2 YNFKEQ come from the germline V gene. Deletions cut 2 bases from V and 0 bases from J, with 17 bases between. CDR3: CASSQIPEGQRSYNSPLHF. Written as DNA, the CDR3 is TGTGCCAGCAGCCAAATTCCGGAAGGGCAACGCTCCTATAATTCACCCCTCCACTTT.

The chain recombines TRBV7-4 with TRBJ2-1; D gene unclear. The V and J ends lost 6 bases and 4 bases respectively, with 16 bases between them. Germline CDR1 reads SGHVT; CDR2 reads SQSDAQ. The CDR3 consists of 15 residues. Here the CDR3 DNA reads TGTGCCAGCAGGGCAACCGGGCCCCGATACAATGAGCAGTTCTTC. Amino acids: CASRATGPRYNEQFF.

This clonotype came up once. The chain employs TRBV6-5 and TRBJ2-1; 9 bases line up with TRBD1. The CDR3 consists of 15 residues. With V trimmed by 2 bases and J by 3 bases, 2 bases remained unmatched. The germline CDR1 and CDR2 sequences are MNHEY and SVGAGI. The CDR3 loop is CASSYTGQGYNEQFF. CDR3 DNA sequence: TGTGCCAGCAGTTACACGGGACAGGGCTACAATGAGCAGTTCTTC.

The genes are TRBV5-1 and TRBJ2-1; 8 nucleotides line up with TRBD2. After removal of 4 bases from V and 3 bases from J, the junction contained 9 bases not matched to a gene. The germline V gene has CDR1 SGHRS and CDR2 YFSETQ. The CDR3 has 16 amino acids. For the CDR3, the DNA is TGCGCCAGCAGCACCGCCGGGCGGGGGGACTACAATGAGCAGTTCTTC. Translation: CASSTAGRGDYNEQFF.

The J gene is TRBJ2-2, the V gene TRBV7-2; a weak D match, TRBD1 (6 bases). CDR1 and CDR2 (germline): SGHTA, FQGNSA. The length of the CDR3 is 17 residues. V was pared by 4 bases and J by 5 bases, with 20 bases between. The chain's CDR3 is CASSSHYRTAQTGELFF. Written as DNA, the CDR3 is TGTGCCAGCAGCTCCCACTACCGGACAGCCCAAACCGGGGAGCTGTTTTTT.

This clonotype was seen a few times. The V and J genes are TRBV7-6 and TRBJ1-1; TRBD1 matches at 9 bases. Germline CDR1 reads SGHVS; CDR2 reads FNYEAQ. The CDR3 spans 15 residues. The V gene end was trimmed by 1 base and the J gene end by 2 bases; junction bases not matched to a gene: 2. The CDR3 reads CASSLGDRDNTEAFF. The CDR3 DNA follows: TGTGCCAGCAGCTTAGGGGACAGGGACAACACTGAAGCTTTCTTT.

This clonotype has just a few counts. The rearrangement joins TRBV7-2 to TRBJ1-2, with TRBD1 matching over 7 bases. J was trimmed by 4 bases and V by 4 bases; bases with no gene match: 12. Germline V gene sequence: CDR1 SGHTA, CDR2 FQGNSA. The CDR3 has 16 residues. CDR3 sequence (DNA): TGTGCCAGCAGCTCCGGACAGGTTGGGTGGGGCTATGGCTACACCTTC. Amino acid sequence: CASSSGQVGWGYGYTF.

This clonotype was seen a few times. This chain uses TRBV2 with TRBJ2-7, with a weak D call TRBD2 (6 bases). V lost 8 bases to trimming and J lost 2 bases, with 16 bases between them. CDR1 is SNHLY, CDR2 FYNNEI, per germline. The CDR3 covers 14 residues. The CDR3 DNA follows: TGTGCCAGCGCCGGGACTCGAAGCACCTACGAGCAGTACTTC. Translated, it gives CASAGTRSTYEQYF.

The rearrangement uses TRBV4-2 and TRBJ2-1, with D possibly matching TRBD2 (6 bases). Germline V gives CDR1 LGHNA, CDR2 YNFKEQ. The CDR3 is 15 amino acids. V was shortened by 1 base and J by 9 bases, with 16 bases between the two germline ends. The CDR3 DNA is TGTGCCAGCAGCCAAGGTCGTGGGCGGAGGGGTGAGCAGTTCTTC. Translated: CASSQGRGRRGEQFF.

The CDR3 loop is CASSLAAGDDTQYF. CDR3 nucleotides: TGCGCCAGCAGCTTGGCCGCGGGAGACGATACGCAGTATTTT. V is TRBV5-1 and J is TRBJ2-3; 7 bases line up with TRBD2. In germline, CDR1 is SGHRS, CDR2 YFSETQ. Unmatched junction bases numbered 4, after V lost 0 bases and J lost 6 bases. The CDR3 is 14 amino acids. The full variable domain, completed using reference TRBV5-1 and TRBJ2-3, is KAGVTQTPRYLIKTRGQQVTLSCSPISGHRSVSWYQQTPGQGLQFLFEYFSETQRNKGNFPGRFSGRQFSNSRSEMNVSTLELGDSALYLCASSLAAGDDTQYFGPGTRLTVL.

This chain connects TRBV2 to TRBJ2-7, with D perhaps matching TRBD2 (6 bases). The CDR3 has 14 amino acids. The germline V and J ends were trimmed by 4 bases and 0 bases, with 10 bases remaining between them. The germline V gene has CDR1 SNHLY and CDR2 FYNNEI. The CDR3 region has the DNA TGTGCCAGCAGTGTAGCGGTTTACTCCTACGAGCAGTACTTC. It is translated as CASSVAVYSYEQYF. Filled out from reference TRBV2 and TRBJ2-7, the complete variable domain reads EPEVTQTPSHQVTQMGQEVILRCVPISNHLYFYWYRQILGQKVEFLVSFYNNEISEKSEIFDDQFSVERPDGSNFTLKIRSTKLEDSAMYFCASSVAVYSYEQYFGPGTRLTVT.

This clonotype was observed a few times. The J gene is TRBJ1-6, the V gene TRBV10-3; TRBD1 matches 9 bases. V lost 2 bases, J lost 6 bases, and 2 bases stayed unmatched. The CDR3 runs 15 residues. The germline V gene has CDR1 ENHRY and CDR2 SYGVKD. CDR3 residues: CAISEVQGANSPLHF. In DNA form, the CDR3 reads TGTGCCATCAGTGAGGTACAGGGGGCTAATTCACCCCTCCACTTT.

This clonotype has a handful of counts. The genes are TRBV6-1 and TRBJ2-5; D is possibly TRBD2 (6 bases). Germline CDR1 MNHNS, CDR2 SASEGT. Trimming took off 6 bases at V and 0 bases at J, with 11 bases between the two ends. CDR3 length: 14 amino acids. CDR3 in DNA: TGTGCCAGCAGGCGGGGCGGGAACCAAGAGACCCAGTACTTC. The encoded protein is CASRRGGNQETQYF.

Only a few counts were recorded for this clonotype. The V and J genes are TRBV11-1 and TRBJ2-7; no reliable D call. Germline V gene lookup returns CDR1 SGHAT and CDR2 FQDESV (reference sequence). V gave up 2 bases and J gave up 8 bases, with 16 bases separating them. This CDR3 contains 14 residues. CDR3 coding DNA: TGTGCCAGCAGCTTAAGCGCCCACTGGGCCCAGCAGTACTTC. This sequence encodes CASSLSAHWAQQYF.

This clonotype has ten or more counts. The gene calls are TRBV7-2 and TRBJ2-7, with D unresolved. Germline-derived CDR1 and CDR2 are SGHTA and FQGNSA. Trimming removed 2 bases from V and 7 bases from J, with 15 bases in between. This CDR3 has 14 residues. For the CDR3, the DNA is TGTGCCAGCAGCTTATCTACCTCATCGAATGAGCAGTACTTC. Encoded protein: CASSLSTSSNEQYF. Full variable domain (missing parts from reference TRBV7-2 and TRBJ2-7): GAGVSQSPSNKVTEKGKDVELRCDPISGHTALYWYRQSLGQGLEFLIYFQGNSAPDKSGLPSDRFSAERTGGSVSTLTIQRTQQEDSAVYLCASSLSTSSNEQYFGPGTRLTVT.

The chain uses TRBV6-2 or TRBV6-3 and TRBJ2-1; the match to TRBD2 covers 13 bases. This CDR3 contains 18 residues. V was pared by 4 bases and J by 0 bases, with 6 bases of the junction left unmatched. CDR1 and CDR2 from the germline V gene are MNHEY and SVGEGT. The CDR3 protein is CASSSTSGRNSSYNEQFF. In DNA, the CDR3 is TGTGCCAGCAGTTCGACTAGCGGGAGGAACAGCTCCTACAATGAGCAGTTCTTC.

The chain employs TRBV2 and TRBJ1-4, with D possibly being TRBD1 (6 bases). There are 14 residues in the CDR3. Germline CDR1 is SNHLY and CDR2 is FYNNEI. The germline V and J ends were trimmed by 8 bases and 4 bases, with 14 bases remaining between them. In nucleotides, the CDR3 is TGTGCCAGCGGGGGGGCAGACGGTAATGAAAAACTGTTTTTT. It yields the protein CASGGADGNEKLFF.

A few counts support this clonotype. V is TRBV28 and J is TRBJ2-5, with D perhaps assigned TRBD1 or TRBD2 (6 bases each). The germline V and J ends were trimmed by 6 bases and 8 bases, with 31 bases remaining between them. The CDR3 totals 18 residues. Looked up from germline, CDR1 is MDHEN and CDR2 is SYDVKM. This CDR3 is CASSVLGGRGIPMRTQYF. The CDR3 DNA follows: TGTGCCAGCAGCGTCCTGGGGGGCAGGGGCATTCCAATGAGAACCCAGTACTTC. Based on the CDR3 plus reference TRBV28 and TRBJ2-5, the full variable domain is DVKVTQSSRYLVKRTGEKVFLECVQDMDHENMFWYRQDPGLGLRLIYFSYDVKMKEKGDIPEGYSVSREKKERFSLILESASTNQTSMYLCASSVLGGRGIPMRTQYFGPGTRLLVL.

This chain joins TRBV7-2 and TRBJ2-1; 9 bases align to TRBD1. CDR1 is SGHTA and CDR2 is FQGNSA in the germline V gene. The CDR3 covers 15 residues. The V and J ends lost 5 bases and 4 bases, in that order; junction bases with no gene match: 6. CDR3 nucleotide sequence: TGTGCCAGCAGCCCGGACAGGGGAAGATACAATGAGCAGTTCTTC. Protein sequence: CASSPDRGRYNEQFF.

V is TRBV6-8 and J is TRBJ2-5; 8 bases line up with TRBD1. Trimming removed 5 bases from V and 5 bases from J; junction bases left unmatched: 7. Germline V gene data show CDR1 as MNHGY and CDR2 as SAAAGT. CDR3 size: 14 residues. The DNA of the CDR3 is TGTGCCAGCAGTATTCAGGGGGCGCAGGAGACCCAGTACTTC. Protein sequence: CASSIQGAQETQYF.

Only a few counts were recorded for this clonotype. The chain uses TRBV7-6 and TRBJ2-1; 7 bases map to TRBD1. V lost 3 bases to trimming and J lost 8 bases; unmatched junction nucleotides: 4. The CDR3 is made up of 13 amino acids. Germline-derived CDR1 and CDR2 are SGHVS and FNYEAQ. The CDR3 DNA follows: TGTGCCAGCAGCTTGTACAGGGGCGATGAGCAGTTCTTC. Its protein is CASSLYRGDEQFF.

Only a few counts were recorded for this clonotype. This chain joins TRBV6-8 and TRBJ2-3; 7 bases map to TRBD2. Trimming took 4 bases from V and 4 from J; bases not matched to a gene: 11. CDR1 is MNHGY, CDR2 SAAAGT, per germline. The length of the CDR3 is 16 residues. As DNA, the CDR3 is TGTGCCAGCAGTTCCGTACGCGGGAGTGGGGCAGATACGCAGTATTTT. Its translation: CASSSVRGSGADTQYF.

The V call is TRBV11-2, the J call TRBJ1-6; perhaps TRBD1 as D (6 bases). Germline V lookup: CDR1 SGHAT, CDR2 FQNNGV. The CDR3 runs 14 residues. Trimming removed 4 bases from V and 10 bases from J, with 14 bases in between. The CDR3 region is CASSSDPGVSPLHF. The DNA for the CDR3 is TGTGCCAGCAGCTCGGACCCAGGGGTCTCACCCCTCCACTTT.

The V and J genes are TRBV12-3 or TRBV12-4 and TRBJ1-6; 8 bases align to TRBD1. V shed 6 bases, J shed 2 bases, and the junction held 15 bases outside the gene matches. The length of the CDR3 is 19 residues. CDR3 in DNA: TGTGCCAGCAGAGCGGACAGGGAGGCGTTGTCCGCCTATAATTCACCCCTCCACTTT. It encodes CASRADREALSAYNSPLHF.

This clonotype was seen a handful of times. This chain uses TRBV4-1 with TRBJ2-2, with a possible D match to TRBD2 (5 bases). Germline loops: CDR1 MGHRA, CDR2 YSYEKL. This CDR3 is built from 16 residues. Trimming pared 0 bases from V and 5 bases from J, leaving 13 bases between. The CDR3 spells CASSQERVVGTGELFF. The CDR3 DNA reads as TGCGCCAGCAGCCAAGAGAGGGTCGTCGGGACCGGGGAGCTGTTTTTT.

The J gene is TRBJ1-1, the V gene TRBV2; D remains unclear. Germline values: CDR1 SNHLY, CDR2 FYNNEI. The ends were cut back, 8 bases at V and 8 bases at J, with 12 bases in the middle. This CDR3 has 11 residues. For the CDR3, the DNA is TGTGCCAGCCTTCGGTCCCGAGAAGCTTTCTTT. This gives the protein CASLRSREAFF.

The V and J genes are TRBV12-3 or TRBV12-4 and TRBJ2-7; 11 bases agree with TRBD2. The CDR3 spans 15 residues. V was clipped by 7 bases and J by 6 bases; unmatched bases: 11. CDR3 sequence: CASTIRGLAAREQYF. In DNA, the CDR3 is TGTGCCAGCACCATTAGGGGACTAGCGGCCCGCGAGCAGTACTTC.

The V gene is TRBV24-1, the J gene TRBJ1-4; tentatively, D is TRBD1 (6 bases). CDR1 and CDR2 from the germline V gene are KGHDR and SFDVKD. Trimming stripped 2 bases from V and 8 bases from J, with 17 bases between. The CDR3 extends over 16 amino acids. The CDR3 DNA reads as TGTGCCACCAGTGATTCAACCAGGGGAAGGGGCGAAAAACTGTTTTTT. It translates to CATSDSTRGRGEKLFF.

This clonotype was seen only a few times. The V call is TRBV28, the J call TRBJ2-1, with a tentative D call TRBD1 (5 bases). The germline CDR1 and CDR2 sequences are MDHEN and SYDVKM. The CDR3 has 15 residues. The V gene lost 5 bases and the J gene lost 8 bases, with 19 bases spanning the gap. CDR3 nucleotide sequence: TGTGCCAGCAGTCCCTCATCCTCCCAGGGCTATGAGCAGTTCTTC. It specifies CASSPSSSQGYEQFF.

This clonotype was seen more than once but under ten times. The chain links TRBV7-2 to TRBJ1-1, with no clear D. V shed 4 bases and J shed 3 bases, with 12 bases lying between them. Germline V lookup: CDR1 SGHTA, CDR2 FQGNSA. There are 14 residues in the CDR3. CDR3 in amino acids: CASSSQTSYTEAFF. CDR3 bases: TGTGCCAGCAGCTCACAGACTTCCTACACTGAAGCTTTCTTT.

This sequence joins TRBV19 and TRBJ2-7, with D possibly TRBD1 on 7 matching bases. Trimming pared 3 bases from V and 3 bases from J, leaving 12 bases between. The CDR3 runs to 14 residues. The germline CDR1 and CDR2 sequences are LNHDA and SQIVND (reference sequence). In DNA, the CDR3 is TGTGCCAGTAGTATCCGACAGGGAGGCTACGAGCAGTACTTC. It specifies CASSIRQGGYEQYF.